This T cell receptor (beta chain) originates from a study of blood T cell repertoires in COVID-19. Background on the study: T cells, B-cell-depleted T cells, or PBMCs supplied cDNA or gDNA.

This CDR3 is built from 16 residues. V lost 0 bases and J lost 4; bases outside the gene matches: 5. CDR1 is MNHNS, CDR2 SASEGT, per germline. Assay used: immunoSEQ multiplex PCR; TCRdb lists only in-frame clones, some missing. In the table there are 400,000 to 550,000 clones, about 89% of which are singletons. V gene TRBV6-1 combines with J gene TRBJ2-1; 8 bases fit TRBD1. Sequencing was performed on peripheral blood. The sequence was obtained from a woman in her twenties or thirties with acute or convalescent COVID-19. CDR3 coding DNA: TGTGCCAGCAGTGAAGCGGGCAGGGGGCCATACAATGAGCAGTTCTTC. Translating gives CASSEAGRGPYNEQFF.